This T cell receptor (beta chain) was documented in a study of blood T cell repertoires in COVID-19. Overall study context: COVID-19 samples, acute and convalescent, were from the United States, Italy and Spain. T cells, B-cell-depleted T cells, or PBMCs supplied cDNA or gDNA.

This clone is a singleton in its sample. Germline V CDR1 and CDR2: MGHRA, YSYEKL. There are 15 residues in the CDR3. Deletions cut 1 base from V and 3 bases from J, with 12 bases between. Methods used by the authors: Quantification of nucleated cells was approximated via reference gene primer amplification. This table comes from immunoSEQ multiplex PCR, and its TCRdb copy is limited to in-frame clones, with some not included. For V, J and clone size, that table is used; D and trimming come from the DNA. The sample lists roughly 92,000 clones; around nine tenths were seen once. This TCR was sampled from a man aged 50 to 59 with acute or convalescent COVID-19. V is TRBV4-1 and J is TRBJ1-2; a weak D match, TRBD1 (6 bases). The sequenced material came from peripheral blood. CDR3 region: CASSQGIQGDYGYTF. The CDR3 DNA is TGCGCCAGCAGCCAAGGTATACAGGGTGACTATGGCTACACCTTC.